This is a list of T cell receptor beta chains from one sample in a study of metastatic and nonmetastatic thyroid tumors. TCRdb re-called clones via MiXCR from the PCR reads. The sample includes fewer than 13,000 clones, 10% to 15% seen only once; the top ten take 10% to 15%. Sequencing used blood. Every receptor here comes from a female donor with papillary thyroid cancer or a benign thyroid nodule (not recorded which). Some clones in this sample may be carry-over from other donors' samples. The CDR3 runs from the conserved cysteine through the conserved F or W. The D gene is left open where the match is weak. Rows give clone size only sometimes, using once, few, many, or a class for an expanded clone.

medium-sized	.	TRBV12-3/TRBV12-4	TRBJ1-2	CASSSRGGYTF	TGTGCCAGCAGTTCCAGGGGAGGCTACACCTTC
medium-sized	TRBD1	TRBV6-1	TRBJ2-7	CASGVAGGVYEQYF	TGTGCCAGCGGAGTGGCAGGGGGCGTCTACGAGCAGTACTTC
many	TRBD1	TRBV7-9	TRBJ1-2	CASSQTGAGYTF	TGTGCCAGCAGCCAGACAGGGGCCGGCTACACCTTC
.	.	TRBV20-1	TRBJ1-5	CSARPWTAINQPQHF	TGCAGTGCGAGGCCGTGGACAGCGATCAATCAGCCCCAGCATTTT
few	TRBD2	TRBV27	TRBJ2-2	CASSLGLEGVENGELFF	TGTGCCAGCAGTCTTGGACTAGAGGGAGTTGAAAACGGGGAGCTGTTTTTT
many	.	TRBV11-2	TRBJ2-3	CASSRTGSTDTQYF	TGTGCCAGCAGTCGGACGGGAAGCACAGATACGCAGTATTTT
many	TRBD2	TRBV20-1	TRBJ2-5	CSARDSGGIQETQYF	TGCAGTGCTAGAGATAGCGGGGGGATCCAAGAGACCCAGTACTTC
many	TRBD2	TRBV12-5	TRBJ2-1	CASGLAQLAGPPSYNEQFF	TGTGCTAGTGGTTTGGCCCAACTAGCGGGGCCACCCTCCTACAATGAGCAGTTCTTC
medium-sized	.	TRBV6-1	TRBJ1-2	CASSENFYTF	TGTGCCAGCAGTGAGAACTTCTACACCTTC
many	.	TRBV10-2	TRBJ2-3	CASSDLYRDTQYF	TGCGCCAGCAGTGATCTCTACCGGGATACGCAGTATTTT